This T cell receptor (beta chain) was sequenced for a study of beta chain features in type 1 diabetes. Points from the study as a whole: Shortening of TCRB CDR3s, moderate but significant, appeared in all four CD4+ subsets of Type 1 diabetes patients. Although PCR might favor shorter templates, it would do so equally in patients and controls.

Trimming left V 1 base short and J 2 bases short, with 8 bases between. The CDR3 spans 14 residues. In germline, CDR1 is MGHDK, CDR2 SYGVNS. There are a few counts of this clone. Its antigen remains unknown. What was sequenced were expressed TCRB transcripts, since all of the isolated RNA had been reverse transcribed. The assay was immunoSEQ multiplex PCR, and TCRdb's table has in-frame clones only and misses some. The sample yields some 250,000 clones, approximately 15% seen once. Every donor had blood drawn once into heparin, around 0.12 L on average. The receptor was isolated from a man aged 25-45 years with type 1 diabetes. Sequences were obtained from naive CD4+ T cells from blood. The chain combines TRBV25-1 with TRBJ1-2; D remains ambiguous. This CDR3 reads CASSELTSNYGYTF. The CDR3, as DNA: TGTGCCAGCAGTGAATTAACATCAAACTATGGCTACACCTTC.